The entry that follows covers one T cell receptor (beta chain) sequence. Its specificity is unknown. The CDR3 contains 13 residues. Per the germline V gene, CDR1 is SGHVS and CDR2 is FNYEAQ. Trimming pared 4 bases from V and 0 bases from J, leaving 3 bases between. The PCR used 60 Vbeta and 13 Jbeta primers. The repertoire was sequenced with immunoSEQ multiplex PCR; TCRdb's copy has only in-frame clones and lacks some. The table lists about 67,000 clones. These data are taken from a study of cytomegalovirus exposure and HLA in healthy donors. General study points: Rarity characterized most TCR sequences, yet some public TCRs appeared in many donors. It was shown in a later analysis that HLA-associated TCR beta chains were more clonally expanded than other, equally common chains.

The chain employs TRBV7-6 and TRBJ2-2, with D hard to call. Sequencing input: PBMCs. This TCR derives from a man aged 30 to 39 in good health and CMV-seropositive. The CDR3 coding sequence is TGTGCCAGCAGCTCATCGAACACCGGGGAGCTGTTTTTT. Amino acids: CASSSSNTGELFF.